A single sample is the source of the 24 T cell receptor beta chains below, sequenced in a study of human T cells and chemical hapten exposure listed by TCRdb under 2021. This specimen's time point label, interpreted: pre-sensitization, week 0. In light of the paper, this sample's treatment or condition label describes: therapeutic diphenylcyclopropenone sensitization with weekly scalp DPC. Library preparation was by RACE. Sequencing took place on a NextSeq 500. The public reads were reprocessed in TCRdb via fastp at Q25 and MiXCR, keeping in-frame beta chains. CDR3 protein duplicates are merged, each entry listing the most common genes and DNA. The sample data list 300,000 to 400,000 distinct CDR3 sequences, and 4.5% to 5.5% of these were observed just once. The biggest ten clones account for around 2.6% of the sample. The material sequenced was whole blood, taken in connection with sensitization to the hapten diphenylcyclopropenone (DPC). These receptors all come from a woman in her forties or fifties with alopecia areata. Some clones in this sample may be carry-over from other donors' samples.

This clonotype showed up just a few times. This chain joins TRBV27 and TRBJ2-4; perhaps D is TRBD1 or TRBD2 (5 bases each). The V gene lost 5 bases and the J gene lost 4 bases, with 15 bases spanning the gap. CDR3 size: 15 residues. Germline lookup yields CDR1 MNHEY and CDR2 SMNVEV (reference sequence). CDR3 DNA sequence: TGTGCCAGCAGTCCCTTCGGGGACGGTAAAAACATTCAGTACTTC. Translating it yields CASSPFGDGKNIQYF.

The sample holds many counts of this clonotype. CDR3 coding DNA: TGCGCCAGCAGCTTGGCAGGGACAGGGCTCCTGTACTTC. It encodes CASSLAGTGLLYF. The chain has TRBV5-1 and TRBJ2-7, with TRBD1 matching over 9 bases. The CDR3 runs to 13 residues. The V segment lost 0 bases and the J segment 12 bases; nucleotides outside the gene matches: 7. Looked up from germline, CDR1 is SGHRS and CDR2 is YFSETQ.

This clonotype occurred a few times. V is TRBV20-1 and J is TRBJ2-1; D call uncertain. The CDR3 has 11 amino acids. Deletions cut 1 base from V and 9 bases from J, with 7 bases between. Germline CDR1 and CDR2: DFQATT and SNEGSKA (reference sequence). The CDR3: CSARGGTEQFF. The CDR3 bases are TGCAGTGCTAGAGGAGGCACTGAGCAGTTCTTC.

V and J are TRBV5-1 and TRBJ2-3; 12 nucleotides match TRBD2. Germline trimming cut 2 bases from V and 1 base from J; bases unmatched to any gene: 14. Germline V gene data show CDR1 as SGHRS and CDR2 as YFSETQ. CDR3 size: 20 residues. The CDR3 nucleotides are TGCGCCAGCAGCTTTGGCCTACTAGCGGGGGGTTCAAGCGGCACAGATACGCAGTATTTT. Its protein is CASSFGLLAGGSSGTDTQYF.

This chain uses TRBV6-5 with TRBJ1-1; weak D call: TRBD1 (5 bases). The CDR3 consists of 15 residues. The V and J ends lost 0 bases and 1 base respectively, with 9 bases between them. The germline CDR1 and CDR2 sequences are MNHEY and SVGAGI. In DNA form, the CDR3 reads TGTGCCAGCAGTTACTCCGGGACGACGAACACTGAAGCTTTCTTT. This translates into CASSYSGTTNTEAFF.

This clonotype was recorded many times. The chain is built from TRBV20-1 and TRBJ2-7, with TRBD2 matching 7 bases. The junction had 11 bases not matched to a gene; V was cut back by 6 bases and J by 12 bases. Looked up from germline, CDR1 is DFQATT and CDR2 is SNEGSKA (reference sequence). The CDR3 contains 11 residues. The CDR3 spells CSAKTSRGRYF. Written as DNA, the CDR3 is TGCAGTGCCAAGACTAGCAGAGGCCGGTACTTC.

This clonotype was counted ten times or more. The chain carries TRBV12-3 or TRBV12-4 and TRBJ1-5, with TRBD1 identical over 9 bases. J lost 4 bases, V lost 4 bases, and 5 bases had no gene match. The CDR3 sequence is 15 residues long. This CDR3 reads CASSSHGQGNQPQHF. The CDR3 nucleotides are TGTGCCAGCAGTTCCCACGGACAGGGGAATCAGCCCCAGCATTTT.

This clonotype was detected ten times or more. The chain employs TRBV6-5 and TRBJ1-2; D gene uncertain. CDR1 is MNHEY, CDR2 SVGAGI, per germline. The CDR3 covers 13 residues. CDR3 amino acids: CASWAGAFYGYTF. The CDR3 DNA sequence: TGTGCGAGCTGGGCGGGAGCTTTCTATGGCTACACCTTC.

This clonotype occurred many times. V is TRBV6-5 and J is TRBJ2-7; 7 nucleotides agree with TRBD2. Germline CDR1 and CDR2: MNHEY and SVGAGI. This CDR3 spans 15 amino acids. With V trimmed by 5 bases and J by 2 bases, 9 bases remained unmatched. The CDR3 DNA reads as TGTGCCAGCAGTAGCCGCGAGGGAGGGCCCTACGAGCAGTACTTC. This gives the protein CASSSREGGPYEQYF.

This chain joins TRBV5-6 and TRBJ2-5; D gene unclear. There are 14 residues in the CDR3. Trimming removed 4 bases at V and 3 bases at J, with 13 bases between. Germline CDR1 and CDR2: SGHDT and YYEEEE. The CDR3 sequence is CASSPPRTKETQYF. The CDR3 DNA is TGTGCCAGCAGCCCGCCGCGGACCAAAGAGACCCAGTACTTC.

Ten or more counts support this clonotype. V gene TRBV6-4 combines with J gene TRBJ2-2, with a tentative D call TRBD2 (6 bases). The CDR3 totals 15 residues. The V end lost 4 bases, the J end lost 2 bases, and 11 bases lay between the germline ends. The germline V gene encodes CDR1 MRHNA and CDR2 SNTAGT. The CDR3 sequence: CASSVDGGNTGELFF. The CDR3 nucleotides are TGTGCCAGCAGTGTGGACGGGGGAAACACCGGGGAGCTGTTTTTT.

This clonotype was counted a few times. The V call is TRBV14, the J call TRBJ1-3; TRBD1 is a possible D gene (5 bases). Trimming removed 4 bases from V and 2 bases from J, with 9 bases in between. CDR1 and CDR2 (germline): SGHDN, FVKESK. The CDR3 runs to 14 residues. This CDR3 reads CASSPWGAGNTIYF. For the CDR3, the DNA is TGTGCCAGCAGCCCCTGGGGGGCTGGAAACACCATATATTTT.

The chain employs TRBV7-2 and TRBJ1-1, with D tentatively TRBD1 (5 bases). In germline, CDR1 is SGHTA, CDR2 FQGNSA. With 1 base removed from V and 0 bases from J, the gap between germline ends came to 15 bases. This CDR3 spans 17 amino acids. In DNA form, the CDR3 reads TGTGCCAGCAGCTTAGTGGGGCCGGGGTTGGTGAACACTGAAGCTTTCTTT. Its translation is CASSLVGPGLVNTEAFF.

At least ten counts were recorded for this clonotype. The chain uses TRBV12-3 or TRBV12-4 and TRBJ1-1; no firm D call. The V and J ends lost 3 bases and 4 bases respectively, with 15 bases between them. The CDR3 contains 15 residues. The CDR3 protein is CASSFFSRRFTEAFF. Here the CDR3 DNA reads TGTGCCAGCAGTTTTTTTTCCAGGCGTTTCACTGAAGCTTTCTTT.

This clonotype was recorded at least ten times. The V call is TRBV11-2, the J call TRBJ2-5; 7 nucleotides line up with TRBD2. The CDR3 consists of 14 residues. V was clipped by 8 bases and J by 2 bases; unmatched bases: 8. CDR1 and CDR2 (germline): SGHAT, FQNNGV. In DNA, the CDR3 is TGTGCCAGCCGAAAATTAGCGGGTCAAGAGACCCAGTACTTC. This translates into CASRKLAGQETQYF.

This clonotype was detected a few times. This rearrangement joins TRBV6-1 to TRBJ1-2, with 8 bases aligning to TRBD1. CDR1 is MNHNS, CDR2 SASEGT, per germline. This CDR3 is built from 16 residues. V was clipped by 0 bases and J by 4 bases; unmatched bases: 7. CDR3 region: CASSEASGGTPYGYTF. As DNA, the CDR3 is TGTGCCAGCAGTGAAGCGTCAGGGGGCACACCCTATGGCTACACCTTC.

V gene TRBV25-1 combines with J gene TRBJ2-2; possibly TRBD2 for D (5 bases). This CDR3 is 14 amino acids long. The germline gives CDR1 MGHDK, CDR2 SYGVNS. Deletions cut 6 bases from V and 5 bases from J, with 13 bases between. CDR3 loop: CASRPYDYTGELFF. The CDR3 DNA reads TGTGCCAGCAGACCTTATGACTATACCGGGGAGCTGTTTTTT.

The genes are TRBV24-1 and TRBJ2-3; D is undetermined. The CDR3 consists of 16 residues. Germline assignment: CDR1 KGHDR and CDR2 SFDVKD. Deletions cut 2 bases from V and 1 base from J, with 12 bases between. The CDR3 region is CATSDSELLGTDTQYF. Here the CDR3 DNA reads TGTGCCACCAGTGATTCGGAACTACTCGGCACAGATACGCAGTATTTT.

The V gene is TRBV5-1, the J gene TRBJ2-3, with D hard to call. Trimming left V 5 bases short and J 2 bases short, with 6 bases between. Germline V gives CDR1 SGHRS, CDR2 YFSETQ. The CDR3 consists of 12 residues. The CDR3 bases are TGCGCCAGCAGTTGGGTCACAGATACGCAGTATTTT. It is translated as CASSWVTDTQYF.

This clonotype was seen a few times. V and J are TRBV9 and TRBJ2-3, with D possibly being TRBD2 (6 bases). The CDR3 is 19 amino acids. Germline CDR1 reads SGDLS; CDR2 reads YYNGEE. V was cut by 1 base and J by 2 bases, with 23 bases left in between. For the CDR3, the DNA is TGTGCCAGCAGCGTACGGCCCCAGGGCGGGACCCTGCCCACAGATACGCAGTATTTT. Amino acid sequence: CASSVRPQGGTLPTDTQYF. Full variable domain (outside the CDR3, taken from reference TRBV9 and TRBJ2-3): DSGVTQTPKHLITATGQRVTLRCSPRSGDLSVYWYQQSLDQGLQFLIQYYNGEERAKGNILERFSAQQFPDLHSELNLSSLELGDSALYFCASSVRPQGGTLPTDTQYFGPGTRLTVL.

This chain connects TRBV28 to TRBJ2-7; D not resolved. The CDR3 is 13 residues long. Trimming left V 6 bases short and J 0 bases short, with 9 bases between. Germline CDR1 MDHEN, CDR2 SYDVKM. The CDR3 here is CASSKGASYEQYF. In DNA form, the CDR3 reads TGTGCCAGCAGCAAGGGTGCCTCCTACGAGCAGTACTTC.

This clonotype has just a few counts. This rearrangement joins TRBV2 to TRBJ1-6; D may be TRBD1 (6 bases). The CDR3 consists of 13 residues. Germline-derived CDR1 and CDR2 are SNHLY and FYNNEI. V was cut by 6 bases and J by 9 bases, with 12 bases left in between. The CDR3 DNA is TGTGCCAGCAGACAGGGACTAGGTTCACCCCTCCACTTT. Its translation: CASRQGLGSPLHF.

This clonotype was detected many times. The chain carries TRBV20-1 and TRBJ2-3, with TRBD2 matching over 12 bases. The CDR3 is 13 amino acids. Germline V gene sequence: CDR1 DFQATT, CDR2 SNEGSKA (reference sequence). Trimming at V came to 6 bases and at J to 4 bases, leaving 2 bases not matched to a gene. The CDR3 DNA reads as TGCAGTGCGGGACTAGCGGGCCCAGATACGCAGTATTTT. The encoded protein is CSAGLAGPDTQYF.

Many counts were recorded for this clonotype. The gene calls are TRBV29-1 and TRBJ2-7, with 9 bases matching TRBD1. This CDR3 is built from 13 residues. The V gene's germline CDR1 is SQVTM and CDR2 ANQGSEA. Unmatched junction bases numbered 7, after V lost 7 bases and J lost 3 bases. CDR3 protein: CSAGQGFSYEQYF. The DNA for the CDR3 is TGCAGCGCCGGACAGGGGTTTAGCTACGAGCAGTACTTC.